Listed below are T cell receptor beta chains from one sample, sequenced in a study of neurological immune-mediated disorders. MiXCR was run by TCRdb on the 5' RACE reads, yielding one entry per CDR3 protein. This table has tens of thousands of distinct CDR3 sequences, roughly 9.5% appearing once. Sequencing was performed on PBMCs. The receptors were gathered from a man in his fifties or sixties in good health. Each CDR3 is given with its conserved first and last residue. Fields, in order: J gene, D gene, clone size, V gene, CDR3 DNA, CDR3 protein. D genes are given only for firm matches. Not all rows give a size; the values are once, few, many and, for expanded clones, a class.

TRBJ1-4	TRBD1	many	TRBV20-1	TGCAGTGCTTCCGGGACAGGGCGTGAAAAACTGTTTTTT	CSASGTGREKLFF
TRBJ2-1	TRBD2	many	TRBV20-1	TGCAGTGCTAGAACCCCGGGTAGCGGGAGGCACGAGCAGTTCTTC	CSARTPGSGRHEQFF
TRBJ1-2	-	many	TRBV3-1	TGTGCCAGCAGCCAAGAGACTACCCGCGGGCATGGCTACACCTTC	CASSQETTRGHGYTF
TRBJ1-5	-	many	TRBV20-1	TGCAGTGCTAGAGGCTCGAGTTCGCAGCCACTTTATAGCAATCAGCCCCAGCATTTT	CSARGSSSQPLYSNQPQHF
TRBJ2-5	TRBD1	many	TRBV7-2	TGTGCCAGCAAGGGACCGTTACAGGGGGCTCGGGAGACCCAGTACTTC	CASKGPLQGARETQYF
TRBJ2-2	TRBD2	-	TRBV5-1	TGCGCCAGCAGCCGGGGGACTAGCGGGGGGCCCCGGTCCACCGGGGAGCTGTTTTTT	CASSRGTSGGPRSTGELFF
TRBJ1-4	TRBD1	many	TRBV4-2	TGTGCCAGCAGCCAAGAGGGCCCCGGGACAGGGGATGAAAAACTGTTTTTT	CASSQEGPGTGDEKLFF
TRBJ2-3	TRBD1	many	TRBV7-9	TGTGCCAGCAGCTCCCGGCCCGGGACAGGGGGCAAGGATACGCAGTATTTT	CASSSRPGTGGKDTQYF
TRBJ1-2	-	many	TRBV5-1	TGCGCCAGCAGCTTGGCCGGGGTCAGTAACTATGGCTACACCTTC	CASSLAGVSNYGYTF
TRBJ2-5	TRBD1	many	TRBV14	TGTGCCAGCAGCCAAATGGGGACAGGGTCGGTGAAGACCCAGTACTTC	CASSQMGTGSVKTQYF
TRBJ2-7	-	many	TRBV20-1	TGCAGTGCTATCCAAACCTACGAGCAGTACTTC	CSAIQTYEQYF
TRBJ1-1	TRBD1	-	TRBV5-1	TGCGCCAGCAGCACCACAGGGGTCACTGAAGCTTTCTTT	CASSTTGVTEAFF
TRBJ1-1	TRBD1	-	TRBV7-2	TGTGCCAGCAGCTTAGGGGGGACAGCCTCGATCACTGAAGCTTTCTTT	CASSLGGTASITEAFF
TRBJ2-4	-	many	TRBV7-2	TGTGCCAGCAGCTTAGCAGCTAGCGACCCCTGGGACAGCATTCAGTACTTC	CASSLAASDPWDSIQYF
TRBJ2-1	TRBD1	many	TRBV11-2	TGTGCCAGCAGCCCCCAGGACAGGACCTCCTACAATGAGCAGTTCTTC	CASSPQDRTSYNEQFF
TRBJ2-1	TRBD2	many	TRBV6-5	TGTGCCAGCAGTCCCCCCGGGAGGGCCAGCTCCTACAATGAGCAGTTCTTC	CASSPPGRASSYNEQFF
TRBJ1-1	-	many	TRBV6-1	TGTGCCAGCATCCAGACAGGTGCGAACACTGAAGCTTTCTTT	CASIQTGANTEAFF
TRBJ2-7	-	many	TRBV12-3/TRBV12-4	TGTGCCAGCAGTTTAGCGGGATACCACTACGAGCAGTACTTC	CASSLAGYHYEQYF
TRBJ2-6	-	many	TRBV24-1	TGTGCCACCAGTGCAGCAGGACCCCTGGGGGCCAACGTCCTGACTTTC	CATSAAGPLGANVLTF
TRBJ1-1	-	few	TRBV20-1	TGCAGTGCTGTAAACAGGAACACTGAAGCTTTCTTT	CSAVNRNTEAFF
TRBJ2-2	TRBD1	many	TRBV24-1	TGTGCCACCAGTGATTTAGGGGACAGGGCACCCGGGGAGCTGTTTTTT	CATSDLGDRAPGELFF
TRBJ1-2	-	many	TRBV12-3/TRBV12-4	TGTGCCAGCAGTTCCACAGGGTTACATGGCTACACCTTC	CASSSTGLHGYTF
TRBJ2-1	-	many	TRBV29-1	TGCAGCGGGGATGGGCAGTTCTTC	CSGDGQFF
TRBJ2-3	TRBD2	many	TRBV5-1	TGCGCCAGCAGCCTGGGGAGGGCTAGCACAGATACGCAGTATTTT	CASSLGRASTDTQYF
TRBJ1-6	-	many	TRBV5-1	TGCGCCAGCACCCAGGGAGGAAGCTCCTATAATTCACCCCTCCACTTT	CASTQGGSSYNSPLHF
TRBJ2-3	-	many	TRBV6-5	TGTGCCAGCAGTTACTCAACCCAGTTGTCTCAAGCGCAGTATTTT	CASSYSTQLSQAQYF
TRBJ2-3	-	many	TRBV20-1	TGCAGTGCTAGGCAGGCGGGATTCGGGGCAGATACGCAGTATTTT	CSARQAGFGADTQYF
TRBJ2-3	-	many	TRBV28	TGTGCCAGCAGAGCCCCTAGCACAGATACGCAGTATTTT	CASRAPSTDTQYF
TRBJ2-1	TRBD1	many	TRBV3-1	TGTGCCAGCAGCCAAGATTTTCCGGGACAGGGAATCAGTGAGCAGTTCTTC	CASSQDFPGQGISEQFF
TRBJ2-5	-	many	TRBV3-1	TGTGCCAGCAGCCAAGAAGCCACTCAAGAGACCCAGTACTTC	CASSQEATQETQYF
TRBJ2-1	TRBD2	many	TRBV20-1	TGCAGTGCCGCCATAGAACGAGGGACTAGCCCCTCGGAAGAGCAGTTCTTC	CSAAIERGTSPSEEQFF
TRBJ2-5	-	many	TRBV21-1	TGTGCCAGCAGCATGGGACGCCAAGAGACCCAGTACTTC	CASSMGRQETQYF
TRBJ2-5	TRBD2	-	TRBV5-1	TGCGCCAGCAGCCCCGGGACTAGCGGGCGATCCAGCCAAGAGACCCAGTACTTC	CASSPGTSGRSSQETQYF
TRBJ2-6	-	many	TRBV7-2	TGTGCCAGCAGCTTTGTAGGACAGTCGGTCGCTGGGGCCAACGTCCTGACTTTC	CASSFVGQSVAGANVLTF
TRBJ2-7	TRBD2	-	TRBV29-1	TGCAGCGGGGGGGGGTTCAACGATCAGTACTTC	CSGGGFNDQYF
TRBJ2-5	TRBD2	few	TRBV7-9	TGTGCCAGCAGCTTAGGGGAAACTAGCGGAGAGACCCAGTACTTC	CASSLGETSGETQYF
TRBJ2-7	-	many	TRBV20-1	TGCAGTGCCTTAAGCGGACCCCGAGGGGCCTACGAGCAGTACTTC	CSALSGPRGAYEQYF
TRBJ2-2	-	many	TRBV9	TGTGCCAGCAGCGTAGTTGAAGCGGTGAACACCGGGGAGCTGTTTTTT	CASSVVEAVNTGELFF
TRBJ2-3	TRBD2	many	TRBV5-6	TGTGCCAGCAGCTTGGGGCGGGGGGACACAGATACGCAGTATTTT	CASSLGRGDTDTQYF
TRBJ1-2	-	many	TRBV28	TGTGCCAGCAGTCCCCAGGGTGTTTGGGCTAACTATGGCTACACCTTC	CASSPQGVWANYGYTF
TRBJ2-7	-	many	TRBV7-2	TGTGCCAGCAGCTTAGGTGGGAGTCGACTCGAGCAGTACTTC	CASSLGGSRLEQYF
TRBJ2-1	TRBD2	many	TRBV29-1	TGCAGCGTTGAAGATCCGGGACTAGCGCCTTACAATGAGCAGTTCTTC	CSVEDPGLAPYNEQFF
TRBJ1-2	-	many	TRBV2	TGTGCCAGCAGCAAGGAGGGGATCGGCTATGGCTACACCTTC	CASSKEGIGYGYTF
TRBJ1-3	-	many	TRBV20-1	TGCAGTGCTAGAGGGCCGGGGGGTCCTGGAAACACCATATATTTT	CSARGPGGPGNTIYF
TRBJ1-3	-	many	TRBV10-3	TGTGCCATCAGAAGACGGGCCGACTCTGGAAACACCATATATTTT	CAIRRRADSGNTIYF
TRBJ2-3	-	few	TRBV7-3	TGTGCCAGCAGCCCCGTCGGGGGGCGGCCAGATACGCAGTATTTT	CASSPVGGRPDTQYF
TRBJ1-1	TRBD1	few	TRBV20-1	TGCAGTGCCTCCGGGACAGGGGGCGAAGGAGCTTTCTTT	CSASGTGGEGAFF
TRBJ1-4	-	-	TRBV27	TGTGCCAGCGGAAAGGTACCAACTAATGAAAAACTGTTTTTT	CASGKVPTNEKLFF
TRBJ2-5	-	many	TRBV12-3/TRBV12-4	TGTGCCAGCAGCAAGACTAGTTCTCCAGAGACCCAGTACTTC	CASSKTSSPETQYF
TRBJ2-2	TRBD1	many	TRBV7-2	TGTGCCAGCAGCCGCGGACAGGGGGCAGGCGGGGAGCTGTTTTTT	CASSRGQGAGGELFF
TRBJ2-3	TRBD2	many	TRBV20-1	TGCAGTGCTTGCACTATACTAGCGGGAGCAGATACGCAGTATTTT	CSACTILAGADTQYF
TRBJ1-1	-	many	TRBV6-2/TRBV6-3	TGTGCCAGCAGGTGGACTGTTGCCGGGGAAGCTTTCTTT	CASRWTVAGEAFF
TRBJ1-1	-	many	TRBV5-1	TGCGCCAGCAGACTGGAGTTAATGAACACTGAAGCTTTCTTT	CASRLELMNTEAFF
TRBJ2-1	-	many	TRBV5-1	TGCGCCAGCAGCTTGTCGGCTATTTTCAATGAGCAGTTCTTC	CASSLSAIFNEQFF
TRBJ2-5	TRBD2	many	TRBV5-1	TGCGCCAGCGGGACTAGCGGGATCCAAGAGACCCAGTACTTC	CASGTSGIQETQYF